The rows below give T cell receptor beta chains drawn from one sample of a study of T cells in Graves' hyperthyroidism and ophthalmopathy. Each CDR3 protein is one row after TCRdb ran MiXCR on the multiplex PCR reads. Here the sample spans roughly 500,000 distinct CDR3 sequences, 11% to 15% being singletons. Sequences were obtained from blood. Receptor source: a woman in her twenties or thirties with Graves' hyperthyroidism that later progressed to Graves' ophthalmopathy. Each CDR3 is given with its conserved first and last residue. A D gene is named only where the DNA matches it firmly. Clone sizes are given selectively: once, few, many, or a class where the clone is expanded.

j_call: TRBJ2-3; cdr3_length: 17; v_call: TRBV12-3/TRBV12-4; clone_size: many; d_call: TRBD1; cdr3_nt: TGTGCCAGCAGTCCCCCCCACCGGGACAGGGACACAGATACGCAGTATTTT; cdr3_aa: CASSPPHRDRDTDTQYF
j_call: TRBJ1-2; cdr3_length: 11; v_call: TRBV20-1; clone_size: -; d_call: -; cdr3_nt: TGCAGTGGGTGGGGAGACTATGGCTACACCTTC; cdr3_aa: CSGWGDYGYTF
j_call: TRBJ2-7; cdr3_length: 13; v_call: TRBV30; clone_size: many; d_call: TRBD1; cdr3_nt: TGTGCCTTAGGGACAGGGGGCTCCTACGAGCAGTACTTC; cdr3_aa: CALGTGGSYEQYF
j_call: TRBJ2-1; cdr3_length: 18; v_call: TRBV27; clone_size: -; d_call: TRBD2; cdr3_nt: TGTGCCAGCAGCCTAGTGTGGAGCCCGGGACTAGCGGGAAATGAGCAGTTCTTC; cdr3_aa: CASSLVWSPGLAGNEQFF
j_call: TRBJ2-5; cdr3_length: 12; v_call: TRBV28; clone_size: many; d_call: -; cdr3_nt: TGTGCCAGCAGCGAGCGTACAAGTGACCAGTACTTC; cdr3_aa: CASSERTSDQYF
j_call: TRBJ1-1; cdr3_length: 12; v_call: TRBV6-2/TRBV6-3; clone_size: few; d_call: -; cdr3_nt: TGTGCCAGCAGAAAAGGCGACACTGAAGCTTTCTTT; cdr3_aa: CASRKGDTEAFF
j_call: TRBJ2-7; cdr3_length: 15; v_call: TRBV12-3/TRBV12-4; clone_size: few; d_call: TRBD1; cdr3_nt: TGTGCCAGCAGTCAACAGGGGCAGGTTAGAGACGAGCAGTACTTC; cdr3_aa: CASSQQGQVRDEQYF
j_call: TRBJ2-2; cdr3_length: 17; v_call: TRBV24-1; clone_size: few; d_call: TRBD2; cdr3_nt: TGTGCCACCAGTGATACCCTTCTGAGCGGGAGAACCGGGGAGCTGTTTTTT; cdr3_aa: CATSDTLLSGRTGELFF
j_call: TRBJ1-4; cdr3_length: 12; v_call: TRBV5-1; clone_size: -; d_call: -; cdr3_nt: TGCGCCAGCAGCCGGCCGAGTGAAAAACTGTTTTTT; cdr3_aa: CASSRPSEKLFF
j_call: TRBJ2-1; cdr3_length: 15; v_call: TRBV28; clone_size: -; d_call: -; cdr3_nt: TGTGCCAGCAGTTTTTCGAGGGGAATCTACAATGAGCATTTCTTC; cdr3_aa: CASSFSRGIYNEHFF
j_call: TRBJ2-7; cdr3_length: 13; v_call: TRBV29-1; clone_size: -; d_call: TRBD1; cdr3_nt: TGCAGCGTAGGACCCGGGACAGCCTACGAGCAGTACTTC; cdr3_aa: CSVGPGTAYEQYF
j_call: TRBJ1-1; cdr3_length: 14; v_call: TRBV11-2; clone_size: many; d_call: -; cdr3_nt: TGTGCCAGCAGCTCCCCCCGGGGGATCGCTGAAGCTTTCTTT; cdr3_aa: CASSSPRGIAEAFF
j_call: TRBJ2-1; cdr3_length: 14; v_call: TRBV5-1; clone_size: many; d_call: -; cdr3_nt: TGCGCCAGCAGCGGTTGGAGCTCCTACAATGAGCAGTTCTTC; cdr3_aa: CASSGWSSYNEQFF
j_call: TRBJ1-1; cdr3_length: 15; v_call: TRBV9; clone_size: -; d_call: -; cdr3_nt: TGTGCCAGCAGCGTAGGTGGGTTAGGGAACACTGAAGCTTTGTTT; cdr3_aa: CASSVGGLGNTEALF
j_call: TRBJ2-1; cdr3_length: 11; v_call: TRBV20-1; clone_size: many; d_call: -; cdr3_nt: TGCAGTGCCCCCAATAGCAATGAGCAGTTCTTC; cdr3_aa: CSAPNSNEQFF
j_call: TRBJ2-7; cdr3_length: 15; v_call: TRBV20-1; clone_size: many; d_call: -; cdr3_nt: TGCAGTGCCCACCAAGTCATGGACGCGACCTACGAGCAGTACTTC; cdr3_aa: CSAHQVMDATYEQYF
j_call: TRBJ1-2; cdr3_length: 11; v_call: TRBV20-1; clone_size: many; d_call: -; cdr3_nt: TGCAGTGCTGAGGCTGCGGAGAGCTACACCTTC; cdr3_aa: CSAEAAESYTF
j_call: TRBJ1-5; cdr3_length: 15; v_call: TRBV19; clone_size: once; d_call: -; cdr3_nt: TGTGCCAGTAGTATACGGACGGACCCTAATCAGCCCCAGCATTTT; cdr3_aa: CASSIRTDPNQPQHF